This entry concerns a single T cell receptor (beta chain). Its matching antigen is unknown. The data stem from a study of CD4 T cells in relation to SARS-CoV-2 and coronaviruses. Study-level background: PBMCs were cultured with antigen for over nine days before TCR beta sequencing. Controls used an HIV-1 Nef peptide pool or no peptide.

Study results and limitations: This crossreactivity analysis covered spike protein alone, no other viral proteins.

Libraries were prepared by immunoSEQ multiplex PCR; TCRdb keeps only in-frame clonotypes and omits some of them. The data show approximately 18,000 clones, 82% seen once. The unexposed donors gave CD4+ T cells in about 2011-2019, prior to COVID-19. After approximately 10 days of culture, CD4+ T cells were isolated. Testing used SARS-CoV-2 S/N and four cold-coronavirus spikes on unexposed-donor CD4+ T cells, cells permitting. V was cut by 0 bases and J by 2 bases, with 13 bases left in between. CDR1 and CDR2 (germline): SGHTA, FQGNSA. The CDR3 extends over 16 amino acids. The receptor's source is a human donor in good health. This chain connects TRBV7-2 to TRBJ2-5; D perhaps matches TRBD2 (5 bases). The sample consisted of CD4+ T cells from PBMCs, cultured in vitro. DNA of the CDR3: TGTGCCAGCAGCTTAGCGTCCAGCCGGGGACAAGAGACCCAGTACTTC. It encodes CASSLASSRGQETQYF. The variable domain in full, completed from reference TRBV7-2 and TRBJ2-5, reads GAGVSQSPSNKVTEKGKDVELRCDPISGHTALYWYRQSLGQGLEFLIYFQGNSAPDKSGLPSDRFSAERTGGSVSTLTIQRTQQEDSAVYLCASSLASSRGQETQYFGPGTRLLVL.